The 21 T cell receptor beta chains given below trace back to one sample, sequenced in a study of blood T cell repertoires in COVID-19. Libraries were prepared by immunoSEQ multiplex PCR; TCRdb keeps only in-frame clonotypes and omits some of them. The sample has around 300,000 clones, 80% to 90% seen once; the top ten hold 9.5% to 12%. The sequenced sample was peripheral blood. The receptors shown here come from a woman in her 70s with acute or convalescent COVID-19.

This clone has just one count. The chain uses TRBV7-6 and TRBJ2-3, with 7 nucleotides matching TRBD2. V lost 5 bases, J lost 10 bases, and 18 bases stayed unmatched. Germline V lookup: CDR1 SGHVS, CDR2 FNYEAQ. The CDR3 sequence is 16 residues long. The CDR3: CASSAETSRLPLAQYF. CDR3 coding DNA: TGTGCCAGCAGCGCTGAGACTAGCCGTCTCCCATTGGCGCAGTATTTT.

Turning to this clone: The identical CDR3 is also encoded by other nucleotide sequences in the sample. The rearrangement uses TRBV5-1 and TRBJ2-3; 8 bases are a match to TRBD2. Germline-derived CDR1 and CDR2 are SGHRS and YFSETQ. The CDR3 length is 15 residues. The ends lost 0 bases at V and 4 bases at J; junction bases unmatched: 4. The CDR3 is CASSLAAGGADTQYF. Written as DNA, the CDR3 is TGCGCCAGCAGCTTGGCTGCGGGGGGAGCAGATACGCAGTATTTT.

This clone was observed a handful of times. J is TRBJ2-2 and V is TRBV7-3; the D is unclear. Per the germline V gene, CDR1 is SGHTA and CDR2 is FQGTGA. Trimming stripped 6 bases from V and 7 bases from J, with 12 bases between. There are 13 residues in the CDR3. The CDR3 DNA reads as TGTGCCAGCAGTTACCAGACTGGCGGGGAGCTGTTTTTT. Protein: CASSYQTGGELFF.

The chain is built from TRBV7-8 and TRBJ2-7; weak D call: TRBD1 (6 bases). Germline V gene sequence: CDR1 SGHVS, CDR2 FQNEAQ. Deletions cut 1 base from V and 7 bases from J, with 20 bases between. CDR3 length: 16 residues. Here the CDR3 DNA reads TGTGCCAGCAGCTTAGACAATCGCAGGGGCCATCAGGAGCAGTACTTC. This codes for CASSLDNRRGHQEQYF.

The gene calls are TRBV4-2 and TRBJ2-5, with 10 bases that match TRBD2. V lost 0 bases and J lost 4; bases outside the gene matches: 11. The CDR3 has 18 amino acids. CDR1 is LGHNA, CDR2 YNFKEQ, per germline. The chain's CDR3 is CASSQEGLATRGGETQYF. The CDR3 nucleotides are TGTGCCAGCAGCCAAGAGGGACTAGCGACCCGAGGGGGAGAGACCCAGTACTTC.

The chain carries TRBV5-4 and TRBJ2-7; tentative D call: TRBD1 (6 bases). Germline CDR1 and CDR2: SGHNT and YYREEE (reference sequence). This CDR3 is built from 14 residues. Trimming took off 4 bases at V and 3 bases at J, with 14 bases between the two ends. CDR3 coding DNA: TGTGCCAGCAGCAGAACCGGGACACACTACGAGCAGTACTTC. Residues: CASSRTGTHYEQYF.

This chain connects TRBV3-1 (or the pseudogene TRBV3-2) to TRBJ1-5; D not certain. Germline CDR1 and CDR2: LGHDT and YNNKEL (reference sequence). The CDR3 has 14 amino acids. V lost 1 base and J 7 bases, leaving 11 bases between the germline ends. For the CDR3, the DNA is TGTGCCAGCAGCCAAGGAGGCTCTAGGCAGCCCCAGCATTTT. As protein: CASSQGGSRQPQHF.

The sample holds one count of this clone. The chain uses TRBV3-1 (or the pseudogene TRBV3-2) and TRBJ2-5, with 9 bases aligning to TRBD1. V was clipped by 5 bases and J by 5 bases; unmatched bases: 3. CDR1 is LGHDT and CDR2 is YNNKEL in the germline V gene (reference sequence). The CDR3 extends over 13 amino acids. In DNA form, the CDR3 reads TGTGCCAGCAGCACAGGGGGCAAGGAGACCCAGTACTTC. Encoded protein: CASSTGGKETQYF.

This clone came up a few times. J is TRBJ1-2 and V is TRBV12-5; unclear D gene. V lost 1 base to trimming and J lost 4 bases, with 4 bases between them. The CDR3 consists of 12 residues. Germline V gene data show CDR1 as LGHNT and CDR2 as FRNRAP. CDR3 residues: CASGLDGYGYTF. CDR3 bases: TGTGCTAGTGGTTTGGACGGCTATGGCTACACCTTC.

The chain combines TRBV10-3 with TRBJ2-5; no reliable D call. The CDR3 totals 10 residues. Deletions cut 10 bases from V and 2 bases from J, with 5 bases between. Per the germline V gene, CDR1 is ENHRY and CDR2 is SYGVKD. The CDR3 loop reads CATGQETQYF. In DNA, the CDR3 is TGTGCCACCGGTCAAGAGACCCAGTACTTC.

The V and J genes are TRBV5-1 and TRBJ1-1, with TRBD1 as a possible D gene (5 bases). Trimming shortened V by 3 bases and J by 0 bases, and 15 bases separated the two germline ends. Germline lookup yields CDR1 SGHRS and CDR2 YFSETQ. CDR3 length: 16 amino acids. The CDR3 reads CASSSFGGMMNTEAFF. In DNA, the CDR3 is TGCGCCAGCAGCTCTTTCGGGGGGATGATGAACACTGAAGCTTTCTTT.

This chain links TRBV6-5 with TRBJ2-7; 12 bases fit TRBD2. The CDR3 sequence is 15 residues long. V lost 6 bases, J lost 4 bases, and 7 bases stayed unmatched. Germline V gene data show CDR1 as MNHEY and CDR2 as SVGAGI. The chain's CDR3 is CASRSQGLAGYEQYF. The CDR3 DNA sequence: TGTGCCAGCAGGAGCCAGGGACTAGCGGGTTACGAGCAGTACTTC.

The chain has TRBV6-5 and TRBJ1-1, with D possibly matching TRBD1 (5 bases). The germline gives CDR1 MNHEY, CDR2 SVGAGI. Trimming cost V 6 bases and J 4 bases, with 12 bases left between them. The length of the CDR3 is 13 residues. The CDR3, as DNA: TGTGCCAGCAGGGAGGGGACGGGCACTGAAGCTTTCTTT. As protein: CASREGTGTEAFF.

The chain has TRBV4-1 and TRBJ2-7, with 8 nucleotides matching TRBD2. The germline CDR1 and CDR2 sequences are MGHRA and YSYEKL. V was clipped by 1 base and J by 4 bases; unmatched bases: 12. The length of the CDR3 is 17 residues. The CDR3 spells CASSQGFERGWGYEQYF. CDR3 DNA sequence: TGCGCCAGCAGCCAAGGGTTCGAGCGGGGGTGGGGGTACGAGCAGTACTTC.

The chain uses TRBV7-9 and TRBJ1-2; D is ambiguous. Trimming cost V 1 base and J 3 bases, with 6 bases left between them. CDR1 is SEHNR and CDR2 is FQNEAQ in the germline V gene (reference sequence). There are 13 residues in the CDR3. This CDR3 reads CASSLDSDYGYTF. DNA for the CDR3: TGTGCCAGCAGCTTAGACAGTGACTATGGCTACACCTTC.

The rearrangement links TRBV2 to TRBJ1-1, with D possibly being TRBD1 (5 bases). Trimming stripped 8 bases from V and 10 bases from J, with 20 bases between. Germline assignment: CDR1 SNHLY and CDR2 FYNNEI. This CDR3 contains 13 residues. CDR3 sequence: CASVSGGRTRAFF. DNA for the CDR3: TGTGCCAGCGTTTCGGGGGGAAGAACGCGAGCTTTCTTT.

This clone was seen more than once but under ten times. This chain links TRBV15 with TRBJ2-4; tentatively, D is TRBD2 (7 bases). The length of the CDR3 is 16 residues. Germline V gives CDR1 LNHNV, CDR2 YYDKDF (reference sequence). Trimming stripped 5 bases from V and 5 bases from J, with 19 bases between. The CDR3 protein is CATSLGRGLDENIQYF. In DNA, the CDR3 is TGTGCCACCAGCCTGGGGCGGGGGCTAGATGAAAACATTCAGTACTTC.

This clone was counted a few times. This chain links TRBV4-2 with TRBJ1-2; tentatively, D is TRBD1 (6 bases). Germline assignment: CDR1 LGHNA and CDR2 YNFKEQ. V was pared by 4 bases and J by 5 bases, with 8 bases between. The CDR3 covers 12 residues. The chain's CDR3 is CASSRGQYGYTF. DNA for the CDR3: TGTGCCAGCAGCCGCGGACAGTATGGCTACACCTTC.

This rearrangement joins TRBV5-1 to TRBJ2-3; 16 bases map to TRBD2. The CDR3 has 19 residues. Trimming took 0 bases from V and 5 from J; bases not matched to a gene: 9. The germline CDR1 and CDR2 sequences are SGHRS and YFSETQ. The CDR3 spells CASSLAGTSGGAWGDTQYF. Written as DNA, the CDR3 is TGCGCCAGCAGCTTGGCAGGGACTAGCGGGGGGGCCTGGGGAGATACGCAGTATTTT.

This clone was seen a handful of times. The chain is built from TRBV10-3 and TRBJ1-2, with TRBD1 matching over 10 bases. The CDR3 has 15 residues. V shed 0 bases and J 4 bases; nucleotides not matched to a gene: 2. CDR1 and CDR2 (germline): ENHRY, SYGVKD. This CDR3 reads CAISESRTGGYGYTF. The CDR3 nucleotides are TGTGCCATCAGTGAGTCAAGGACAGGGGGCTATGGCTACACCTTC.

This clone was seen a single time. The V gene is TRBV25-1, the J gene TRBJ1-2, with D possibly being TRBD1 (6 bases). This CDR3 is built from 16 residues. V was shortened by 6 bases and J by 3 bases, with 20 bases between the two germline ends. Germline CDR1 is MGHDK and CDR2 is SYGVNS. The CDR3 sequence: CASRANTGQLDYGYTF. The CDR3, as DNA: TGTGCCAGCAGAGCCAACACAGGGCAATTAGACTATGGCTACACCTTC.